A single sample is the source of the 27 T cell receptor beta chains below, sequenced in a study of blood T cell repertoires in COVID-19. The repertoire was sequenced with immunoSEQ multiplex PCR; TCRdb's copy has only in-frame clones and lacks some. Of around 140,000 clones listed, 65% to 80% are singletons. Sequencing was performed on peripheral blood. The receptors come from an older woman with acute or convalescent COVID-19.

The chain carries TRBV19 and TRBJ2-3, with no clear D. The CDR3 has 15 amino acids. Germline assignment: CDR1 LNHDA and CDR2 SQIVND (reference sequence). With 3 bases removed from V and 1 base from J, the gap between germline ends came to 11 bases. The CDR3: CASSILSRGTDTQYF. CDR3 coding DNA: TGTGCCAGTAGTATTCTTTCGAGAGGCACAGATACGCAGTATTTT.

The chain joins TRBV6-1 to TRBJ2-1; 8 bases map to TRBD2. This CDR3 is 16 amino acids long. The germline V gene encodes CDR1 MNHNS and CDR2 SASEGT. V trimming: 1 base; J trimming: 6 bases; junction bases outside the gene matches: 8. The CDR3: CASSEGTGGPFNEQFF. CDR3 in DNA: TGTGCCAGCAGTGAAGGGACGGGAGGGCCGTTCAATGAGCAGTTCTTC.

The V call is TRBV10-3, the J call TRBJ1-2; D remains ambiguous. The CDR3 totals 14 residues. Trimming shortened V by 0 bases and J by 2 bases, and 7 bases separated the two germline ends. Germline values: CDR1 ENHRY, CDR2 SYGVKD. The CDR3 sequence: CAISESGRNYGYTF. The CDR3 nucleotides are TGTGCCATCAGTGAGTCAGGCAGGAACTATGGCTACACCTTC.

V gene TRBV5-1 combines with J gene TRBJ2-3, with 7 positions matching TRBD1. CDR3 length: 15 amino acids. Per germline, CDR1 SGHRS and CDR2 YFSETQ. V lost 4 bases, J lost 5 bases, and 10 bases stayed unmatched. The CDR3 DNA follows: TGCGCCAGCAGCCCGGACAGGAAAGATGAAGATACGCAGTATTTT. Encoded protein: CASSPDRKDEDTQYF.

V usage is TRBV4-2 and J usage is TRBJ2-5; 9 nucleotides line up with TRBD2. Per germline, CDR1 LGHNA and CDR2 YNFKEQ. The CDR3 has 15 residues. The J segment lost 3 bases and the V segment lost 1 base, leaving 3 bases of the junction unmatched. The CDR3 DNA sequence: TGTGCCAGCAGCCAAGGTCTAGCGGGAAAAGAGACCCAGTACTTC. Translated, it gives CASSQGLAGKETQYF.

The genes are TRBV30 and TRBJ2-3; TRBD1 aligns across 10 bases. V was pared by 4 bases and J by 6 bases, with 7 bases of the junction left unmatched. This CDR3 is 14 amino acids long. Germline V gene sequence: CDR1 GTSNPN, CDR2 SVGIG (reference sequence). The CDR3 sequence: CAWKGQGIVDTQYF. CDR3 DNA sequence: TGTGCCTGGAAGGGACAGGGGATTGTGGATACGCAGTATTTT.

The V and J genes are TRBV9 and TRBJ1-3; D gene unclear. This CDR3 contains 14 residues. The germline gives CDR1 SGDLS, CDR2 YYNGEE. V was cut by 0 bases and J by 0 bases, with 4 bases left in between. CDR3 sequence reads: CASSVASSGNTIYF. CDR3 coding DNA: TGTGCCAGCAGCGTAGCTAGCTCTGGAAACACCATATATTTT.

This clone has just a few counts. The gene calls are TRBV30 and TRBJ1-2; 8 bases map to TRBD1. V was pared by 0 bases and J by 5 bases, with 8 bases of the junction left unmatched. Germline V gene lookup returns CDR1 GTSNPN and CDR2 SVGIG (reference sequence). CDR3 length: 15 residues. The CDR3 sequence: CAWSVPRGRGYGYTF. CDR3 DNA sequence: TGTGCCTGGAGTGTACCCAGGGGGCGTGGGTATGGCTACACCTTC.

The chain couples TRBV11-2 to TRBJ1-6; 8 positions agree with TRBD1. CDR1 and CDR2 from the germline V gene are SGHAT and FQNNGV. The CDR3 is 21 amino acids. V shed 6 bases and J 1 base; nucleotides not matched to a gene: 20. CDR3 loop: CASSSIRTGRLKRSYNSPLHF. CDR3 in DNA: TGTGCCAGCAGTTCCATAAGGACAGGGAGATTGAAGAGGTCCTATAATTCACCCCTCCACTTT.

This clone was found once. The chain employs TRBV5-4 and TRBJ1-2; D not certain. The CDR3 consists of 15 residues. V was pared by 10 bases and J by 4 bases, with 23 bases between. From germline, CDR1 is SGHNT and CDR2 YYREEE (reference sequence). CDR3 coding DNA: TGTGCCGTTAAAAGTGAGGCATATGGTAGCTATGGCTACACCTTC. Encoded protein: CAVKSEAYGSYGYTF. The variable domain in full, completed from reference TRBV5-4 and TRBJ1-2, reads ETGVTQSPTHLIKTRGQQVTLRCSSQSGHNTVSWYQQALGQGPQFIFQYYREEENGRGNFPPRFSGLQFPNYSSELNVNALELDDSALYLCAVKSEAYGSYGYTFGSGTRLTVV.

The chain combines TRBV19 with TRBJ2-1; D is uncertain. There are 18 residues in the CDR3. Trimming shortened V by 4 bases and J by 6 bases, and 25 bases separated the two germline ends. Germline loops: CDR1 LNHDA, CDR2 SQIVND (reference sequence). CDR3 coding DNA: TGTGCCAGTAGTACCCGAACTGAAGCAAGATCTACCCCCAATGAGCAGTTCTTC. It yields the protein CASSTRTEARSTPNEQFF.

The chain joins TRBV5-1 to TRBJ2-1; 10 nucleotides match TRBD1. The CDR3 length is 18 residues. Trimming at V came to 4 bases and at J to 1 base, leaving 11 bases not matched to a gene. Germline CDR1 and CDR2: SGHRS and YFSETQ. CDR3 sequence reads: CASSIRDRGKLSYNEQFF. The CDR3, as DNA: TGCGCCAGCAGCATCCGGGACAGGGGTAAGCTTTCCTACAATGAGCAGTTCTTC.

The CDR3 DNA sequence: TGTGCCAGCAGCCGGTGGTGGGGCGGGAGATCAGATACGCAGTATTTT. Amino acids: CASSRWWGGRSDTQYF. The chain recombines TRBV7-9 with TRBJ2-3, with 7 nucleotides matching TRBD2. Germline V gives CDR1 SEHNR, CDR2 FQNEAQ (reference sequence). The junction had 12 bases not matched to a gene; V was cut back by 5 bases and J by 4 bases. The CDR3 runs 16 residues.

This clone was counted a single time. The V and J genes are TRBV30 and TRBJ2-7, with 7 bases identical to TRBD2. Trimming removed 2 bases from V and 2 bases from J; junction bases left unmatched: 6. CDR1 is GTSNPN and CDR2 is SVGIG in the germline V gene (reference sequence). The CDR3 covers 14 residues. Here the CDR3 reads CAWSTGTTAYEQYF. CDR3 nucleotide sequence: TGTGCCTGGAGTACCGGGACTACCGCCTACGAGCAGTACTTC.

This clone was recorded only once. V usage is TRBV6-5 and J usage is TRBJ1-4; D gene uncertain. With 8 bases removed from V and 7 bases from J, the gap between germline ends came to 17 bases. The CDR3 extends over 14 amino acids. Germline assignment: CDR1 MNHEY and CDR2 SVGAGI. CDR3 sequence (DNA): TGTGCCAGCTCCCCCCGGGGTTTAGGTGAAAAACTGTTTTTT. Translating gives CASSPRGLGEKLFF.

The chain employs TRBV7-9 and TRBJ2-5, with D perhaps TRBD2 (6 bases). Trimming removed 3 bases from V and 1 base from J, with 12 bases in between. Germline values: CDR1 SEHNR, CDR2 FQNEAQ (reference sequence). CDR3 length equals 15 residues. The CDR3 spells CASSFSGWTQETQYF. The CDR3 DNA sequence: TGTGCCAGCAGCTTCAGCGGGTGGACCCAAGAGACCCAGTACTTC.

The J gene is TRBJ2-7, the V gene TRBV7-9; a weak D match, TRBD1 (6 bases). With 1 base removed from V and 0 bases from J, the gap between germline ends came to 7 bases. The CDR3 runs to 14 residues. The germline V gene encodes CDR1 SEHNR and CDR2 FQNEAQ (reference sequence). CDR3 loop: CASSLGTVSYEQYF. The CDR3, as DNA: TGTGCCAGCAGCTTAGGGACAGTCTCCTACGAGCAGTACTTC.

The CDR3 here is CATSEGTISYEQFF. The CDR3 nucleotides read TGTGCCACCAGTGAAGGGACTATTTCGTATGAGCAGTTCTTC. The rearrangement uses TRBV24-1 and TRBJ2-1; 7 positions agree with TRBD2. V trimming: 4 bases; J trimming: 8 bases; junction bases outside the gene matches: 7. Germline lookup yields CDR1 KGHDR and CDR2 SFDVKD. The CDR3 loop spans 14 amino acids.

The rearrangement links TRBV19 to TRBJ1-6; D gene ambiguous. Trimming pared 7 bases from V and 3 bases from J, leaving 7 bases between. This CDR3 is 13 amino acids long. The germline V gene has CDR1 LNHDA and CDR2 SQIVND (reference sequence). The CDR3: CASTRDYNSPLHF. CDR3 DNA sequence: TGTGCCAGTACTCGGGACTATAATTCACCCCTCCACTTT.

This clone was seen a handful of times. The chain's CDR3 is CASSLETFRAYEQYF. CDR3 DNA: TGTGCCAGCAGCTTAGAAACTTTTCGCGCCTACGAGCAGTACTTC. V and J are TRBV7-9 and TRBJ2-7; D uncertain. Germline V CDR1 and CDR2: SEHNR, FQNEAQ (reference sequence). This CDR3 spans 15 amino acids. The V end was cut by 1 base, the J end by 2 bases, with 12 bases between.

The J gene is TRBJ2-3, the V gene TRBV19, with 10 bases matching TRBD2. The junction had 7 bases not matched to a gene; V was cut back by 6 bases and J by 7 bases. There are 14 residues in the CDR3. Germline V gene data show CDR1 as LNHDA and CDR2 as SQIVND (reference sequence). The CDR3 protein is CASSSSGSSHTQYF. CDR3 nucleotide sequence: TGTGCCAGTAGCTCTAGCGGGAGTAGCCATACGCAGTATTTT.

The chain recombines TRBV5-4 with TRBJ2-3; 9 positions agree with TRBD2. CDR1 is SGHNT, CDR2 YYREEE, per germline (reference sequence). Trimming cost V 3 bases and J 5 bases; bases outside gene matches: 19. The CDR3 loop spans 19 amino acids. The CDR3 DNA reads TGTGCCAGCAGCTCGATGACAGTAAACCGAGCGGGAGGAATAGATACGCAGTATTTT. Amino acid sequence: CASSSMTVNRAGGIDTQYF.

The rearrangement joins TRBV21-1 to TRBJ2-7; TRBD2, as called in the table, went unchecked against the DNA. TRBV21-1 is labeled a pseudogene. The CDR3 spans 14 residues. The CDR3 sequence is CASSTPGLNHEQYF. CDR3 DNA sequence: TGTGCCAGCAGCACCCCCGGACTTAACCACGAGCAGTACTTC.

The rearrangement links TRBV6-1 to TRBJ2-1, with TRBD2 identical over 10 bases. CDR3 size: 16 residues. Per the germline V gene, CDR1 is MNHNS and CDR2 is SASEGT. V dropped 1 base and J dropped 4; count of bases not matched to a gene: 4. The CDR3 sequence: CASSEVRTSGYNEQFF. The CDR3 nucleotides are TGTGCCAGCAGTGAAGTTCGGACTAGCGGATACAATGAGCAGTTCTTC.

The CDR3 DNA follows: TGCGCCAGCAGCCAAGGACTCCTAATAACTGAAGCTTTCTTT. Amino acid sequence: CASSQGLLITEAFF. The chain uses TRBV4-1 and TRBJ1-1; no firm D call. Trimming cost V 1 base and J 5 bases, with 11 bases left between them. Germline values: CDR1 MGHRA, CDR2 YSYEKL. This CDR3 is 14 amino acids long.

V usage is TRBV19 and J usage is TRBJ2-1; 15 bases are shared with TRBD2. Germline V CDR1 and CDR2: LNHDA, SQIVND (reference sequence). Trimming cost V 0 bases and J 1 base; bases outside gene matches: 10. The CDR3 contains 21 residues. CDR3 sequence: CASSIDSGVGLAGGSYNEQFF. The CDR3, as DNA: TGTGCCAGTAGTATAGATTCGGGCGTCGGACTAGCGGGAGGGTCCTACAATGAGCAGTTCTTC. The entire variable domain, with the rest obtained from reference TRBV19 and TRBJ2-1, is as follows: DGGITQSPKYLFRKEGQNVTLSCEQNLNHDAMYWYRQDPGQGLRLIYYSQIVNDFQKGDIAEGYSVSREKKESFPLTVTSAQKNPTAFYLCASSIDSGVGLAGGSYNEQFFGPGTRLTVL.

This clone was recorded once. The same CDR3 also results from other DNA sequences found in this sample. V is TRBV19 and J is TRBJ2-7; 9 bases map to TRBD2. Germline CDR1 and CDR2: LNHDA and SQIVND (reference sequence). V gave up 5 bases and J gave up 0 bases; unmatched junction bases: 2. The CDR3 extends over 14 amino acids. The CDR3 nucleotides are TGTGCCAGTAGTCGGACTAGCGCCTCCTACGAGCAGTACTTC. Protein product: CASSRTSASYEQYF.